This TCR beta chain came from a study of long-term antiretroviral therapy in people with HIV. Findings of the study overall: Adherence to ART, viral resistance and therapy changes lacked any data.

Remarks on this clone: Antigen: not known.

Running of the v3.0 immunoSEQ assay took place at survey level. Per sample, sequencing targeted roughly 40,000-55,000 T-cell genomes. Clones were sequenced by immunoSEQ multiplex PCR, and TCRdb holds only the in-frame ones, with some missing. This table holds 25,000 to 30,000 clones, roughly 80% found once. Germline-derived CDR1 and CDR2 are MGHRA and YSYEKL. The CDR3 sequence is 21 residues long. The germline V and J ends were trimmed by 0 bases and 0 bases, with 24 bases remaining between them. The sample here was unsorted PBMCs, taken 3 years after starting antiretroviral therapy. The chain joins TRBV4-1 to TRBJ1-3; D is ambiguous. The clonotype was recovered from a man aged 35-49 years with HIV. CDR3 DNA: TGCGCCAGCAGCCAAGATAGTGGTGGCAGGCGAATAGGAAGCTCTGGAAACACCATATATTTT. Protein: CASSQDSGGRRIGSSGNTIYF.